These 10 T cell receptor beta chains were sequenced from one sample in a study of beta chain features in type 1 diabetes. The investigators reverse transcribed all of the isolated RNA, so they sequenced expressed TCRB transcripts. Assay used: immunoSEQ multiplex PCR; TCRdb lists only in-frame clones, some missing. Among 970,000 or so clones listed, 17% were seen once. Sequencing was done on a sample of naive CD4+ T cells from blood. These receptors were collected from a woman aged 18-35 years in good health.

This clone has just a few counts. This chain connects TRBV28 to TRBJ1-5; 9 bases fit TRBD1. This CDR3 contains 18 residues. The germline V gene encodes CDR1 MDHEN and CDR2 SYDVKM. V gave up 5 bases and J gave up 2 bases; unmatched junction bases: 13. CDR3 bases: TGTGCCAGCAGTACCCTAGGACAGGGGATTGTTGGCAATCAGCCCCAGCATTTT. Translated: CASSTLGQGIVGNQPQHF.

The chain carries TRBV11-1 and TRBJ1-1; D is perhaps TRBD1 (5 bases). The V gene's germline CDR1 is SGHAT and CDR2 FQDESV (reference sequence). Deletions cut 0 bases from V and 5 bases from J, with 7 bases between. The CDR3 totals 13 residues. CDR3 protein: CASSLAGATEAFF. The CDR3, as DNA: TGTGCCAGCAGCTTAGCAGGGGCGACTGAAGCTTTCTTT.

This CDR3 is CASTPIARGVNEQFF. The CDR3 bases are TGTGCCAGCACTCCTATAGCGAGAGGAGTCAATGAGCAGTTCTTC. This chain uses TRBV27 with TRBJ2-1; D is perhaps TRBD2 (5 bases). The CDR3 consists of 15 residues. CDR1 is MNHEY, CDR2 SMNVEV, per germline (reference sequence). Trimming pared 7 bases from V and 6 bases from J, leaving 19 bases between.

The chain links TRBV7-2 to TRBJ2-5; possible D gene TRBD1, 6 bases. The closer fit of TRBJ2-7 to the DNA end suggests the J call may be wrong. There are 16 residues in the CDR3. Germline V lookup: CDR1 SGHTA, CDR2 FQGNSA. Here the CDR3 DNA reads TGTGCCAGCAGCTTAGCCTTGGACAGTCCCCCGAGCGAGCAGTACTTC. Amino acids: CASSLALDSPPSEQYF.

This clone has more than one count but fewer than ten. In DNA form, the CDR3 reads TGTGCCAGCAGTTTAGTGATGGCCGGCACTGAAGCTTTCTTT. This codes for CASSLVMAGTEAFF. The V and J genes are TRBV28 and TRBJ1-1; no reliable D call. Trimming took off 2 bases at V and 4 bases at J, with 11 bases between the two ends. CDR3 length: 14 residues. Looked up from germline, CDR1 is MDHEN and CDR2 is SYDVKM.

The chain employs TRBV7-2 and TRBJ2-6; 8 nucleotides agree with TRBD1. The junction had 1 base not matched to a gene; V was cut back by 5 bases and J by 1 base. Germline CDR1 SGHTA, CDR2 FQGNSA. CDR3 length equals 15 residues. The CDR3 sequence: CASSTGGSGANVLTF. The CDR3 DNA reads TGTGCCAGCAGCACAGGGGGTTCTGGGGCCAACGTCCTGACTTTC. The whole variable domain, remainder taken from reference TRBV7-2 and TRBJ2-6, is GAGVSQSPSNKVTEKGKDVELRCDPISGHTALYWYRQSLGQGLEFLIYFQGNSAPDKSGLPSDRFSAERTGGSVSTLTIQRTQQEDSAVYLCASSTGGSGANVLTFGAGSRLTVL.

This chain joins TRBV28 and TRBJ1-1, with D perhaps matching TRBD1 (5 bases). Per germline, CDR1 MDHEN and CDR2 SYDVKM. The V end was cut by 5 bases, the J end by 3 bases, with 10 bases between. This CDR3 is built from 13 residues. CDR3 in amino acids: CASSRTQDTEAFF. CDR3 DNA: TGTGCCAGCAGTCGGACACAAGACACTGAAGCTTTCTTT.

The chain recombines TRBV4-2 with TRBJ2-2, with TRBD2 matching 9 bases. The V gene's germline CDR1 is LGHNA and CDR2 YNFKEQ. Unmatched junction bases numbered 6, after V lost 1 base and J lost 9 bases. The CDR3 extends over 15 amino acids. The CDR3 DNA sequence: TGTGCCAGCAGCCAAGTTGGCGGGAGGGCCCGGGAGCTGTTTTTT. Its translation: CASSQVGGRARELFF.

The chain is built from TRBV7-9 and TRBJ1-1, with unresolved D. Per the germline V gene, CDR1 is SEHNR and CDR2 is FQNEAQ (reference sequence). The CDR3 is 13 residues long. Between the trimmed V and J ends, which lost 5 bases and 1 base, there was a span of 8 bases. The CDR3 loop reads CASSLDQNTEAFF. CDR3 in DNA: TGTGCCAGCAGCCTAGACCAGAACACTGAAGCTTTCTTT.

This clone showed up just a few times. CDR3 nucleotides: TGCAGCGTTGGCGAAGGGGGCCACGGGACCCAGTACTTC. This translates into CSVGEGGHGTQYF. The chain uses TRBV29-1 and TRBJ2-5; 7 nucleotides agree with TRBD1. This CDR3 has 13 residues. V was clipped by 4 bases and J by 7 bases; unmatched bases: 9. Looked up from germline, CDR1 is SQVTM and CDR2 is ANQGSEA.